The entry below gives a single T cell receptor (beta chain) sequence along with its context. The data were obtained in a study of patients and donors after allogeneic stem cell transplantation. TCRdb fed the RT-PCR reads into MiXCR, producing one record per CDR3 protein. The sample lists 920,000 or so distinct CDR3 sequences, roughly 18% occurring once. The sequenced material came from blood, either unsorted or a sorted T cell fraction (not recorded which). This clonotype originated in a human donor who was either an allogeneic HSCT recipient or a stem cell or donor lymphocyte infusion donor (not recorded which). It is not recorded whose cells these are; they may come from a transplant donor.

The CDR3 sequence is CSVESGTVMNTEAFF. CDR3 sequence (DNA): TGCAGCGTTGAATCCGGGACAGTGATGAACACTGAAGCTTTCTTT. This chain uses TRBV29-1 with TRBJ1-1; 7 bases are a match to TRBD1. V dropped 2 bases and J dropped 0; count of bases not matched to a gene: 6. The germline V gene has CDR1 SQVTM and CDR2 ANQGSEA. The CDR3 runs to 15 residues.